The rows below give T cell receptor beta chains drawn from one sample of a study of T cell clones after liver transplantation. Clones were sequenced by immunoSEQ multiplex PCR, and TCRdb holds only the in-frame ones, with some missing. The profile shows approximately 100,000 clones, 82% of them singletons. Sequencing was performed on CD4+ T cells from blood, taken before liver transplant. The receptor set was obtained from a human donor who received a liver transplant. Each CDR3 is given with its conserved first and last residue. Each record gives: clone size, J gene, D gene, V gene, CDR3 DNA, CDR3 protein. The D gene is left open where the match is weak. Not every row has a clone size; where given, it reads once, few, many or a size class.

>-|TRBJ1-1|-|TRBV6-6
TGTGCCAGCACCCAGGGGCGTGAAGCTTTCTTT
CASTQGREAFF
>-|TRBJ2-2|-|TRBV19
TGTGCCAGTACCACTCATTACGGGACCGGGGAGCTGTTTTTT
CASTTHYGTGELFF
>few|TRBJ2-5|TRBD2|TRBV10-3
TGTGCCATCAGTGACCTAGCGGGAGGGCGAGAGACCCAGTACTTC
CAISDLAGGRETQYF
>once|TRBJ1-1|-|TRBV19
TGTGCCAGTAGTATTCACAGGGAAGCTTTCTTT
CASSIHREAFF
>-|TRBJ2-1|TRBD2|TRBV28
TGTGCCACAGAGGGGGCCGGGACTAGCAAAAATGAGCAGTTCTTC
CATEGAGTSKNEQFF
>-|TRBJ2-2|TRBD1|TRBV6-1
TGTGCCAGCATAGAGACAGGGAGCGCCGGGGAGCTGTTTTTT
CASIETGSAGELFF
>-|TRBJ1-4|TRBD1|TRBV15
TGTGCCACCAGCAGAGCCCGGGACAGGGGCGAAAAACTGTTTTTT
CATSRARDRGEKLFF
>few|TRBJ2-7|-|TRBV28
TGTGCCAGCAGTTTACAGGCTTTATTTTACGAGCAGTACTTC
CASSLQALFYEQYF
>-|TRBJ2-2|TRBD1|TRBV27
TGTGCCAGCAGTCCGGAGGGACAGGTGGTAACCGGGGAGCTGTTTTTT
CASSPEGQVVTGELFF
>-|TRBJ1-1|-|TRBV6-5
TGTGCCAGCAGTTACTCGAATAACCCGAACACTGAAGCTTTCTTT
CASSYSNNPNTEAFF
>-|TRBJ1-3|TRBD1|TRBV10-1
TGCGCCAGCAGTGAGCGGCCCAGGGGGCCAGGAAACACCATATATTTT
CASSERPRGPGNTIYF
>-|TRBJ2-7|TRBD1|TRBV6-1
TGTGCCAGCAACAGGGGAGAGGGGTCCTACGAGCAGTACTTC
CASNRGEGSYEQYF
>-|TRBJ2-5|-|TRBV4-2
TGTGCCAGCAGCCAAGACCTGCGTGGGGAGACCCAGTACTTC
CASSQDLRGETQYF
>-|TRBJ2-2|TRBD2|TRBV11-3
TGTGCCAGCAGCTTCAGGACTAGCGGGAGGGACACCGGGGAGCTGTTTTTT
CASSFRTSGRDTGELFF
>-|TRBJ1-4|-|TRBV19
TGTGCCAGTAGTACTTCCCGACAGAATAATGAAAAACTGTTTTTT
CASSTSRQNNEKLFF
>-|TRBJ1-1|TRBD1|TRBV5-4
TGTGCCAGCAGCTTGGCACCGGGGACAGGGGATTATAACACTGAAGCTTTCTTT
CASSLAPGTGDYNTEAFF
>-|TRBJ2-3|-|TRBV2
TGTGCCAGCAGTGTGACAGCCACAGATACGCAGTATTTT
CASSVTATDTQYF
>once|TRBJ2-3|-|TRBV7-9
TGTGCCAGCAGCTTAGTCGACCGAGGTACGCAGTATTTT
CASSLVDRGTQYF
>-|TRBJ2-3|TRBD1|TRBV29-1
TGCAGCGCCATGGACAGGGTACCAGATACGCAGTATTTT
CSAMDRVPDTQYF
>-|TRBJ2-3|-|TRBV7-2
TGTGCCAGCAGCCTGAGGCGGGGTAGCACAGATACGCAGTATTTT
CASSLRRGSTDTQYF
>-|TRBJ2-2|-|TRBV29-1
TGCAGCGTGAGGAAAAACACCGGGGAGCTGTTTTTT
CSVRKNTGELFF
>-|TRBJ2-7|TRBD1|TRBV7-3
TGTGCCAGCAGCTTAACGCCCGGACAGGGCTACGAGCAGTACTTC
CASSLTPGQGYEQYF
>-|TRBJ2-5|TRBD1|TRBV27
TGTGCCAGCAGTTTTTGGGGACAGCAAGAGACCCAGTACTTC
CASSFWGQQETQYF
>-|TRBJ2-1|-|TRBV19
TGTGCCAGTAGTATAGCAAGGGGGAATGAGCAGTTCTTC
CASSIARGNEQFF
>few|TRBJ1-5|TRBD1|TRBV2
TGTGCCAGCAGTACGACAGGGGGCAATCAGCCCCAGCATTTT
CASSTTGGNQPQHF
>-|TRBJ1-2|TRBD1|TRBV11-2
TGTGCCAGCAGATCCTACCGGGACAGGGAAAACTATGGCTACACCTTC
CASRSYRDRENYGYTF
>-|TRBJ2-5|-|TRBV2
TGTGCCAGCAGCGCAGTCCCAGAGACCCAGTACTTC
CASSAVPETQYF
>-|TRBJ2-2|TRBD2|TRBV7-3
TGTGCCAGCAGCCCCGAGGCTGCGGGAGTGGCCGGGGAGCTGTTTTTT
CASSPEAAGVAGELFF
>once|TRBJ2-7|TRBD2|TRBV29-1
TGCAGCGTTGAATTTGCGGGGGGGGCCGAGCAGTACTTC
CSVEFAGGAEQYF
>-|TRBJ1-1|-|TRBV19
TGTGCCAGTAACCCGGGAAGGGAGTCTGAAGCTTTCTTT
CASNPGRESEAFF
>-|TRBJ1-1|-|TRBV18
TGTGCCAGCTCACTGGCAAGGAACACTGAAGCTTTCTTT
CASSLARNTEAFF
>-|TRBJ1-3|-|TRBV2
TGTGCCAGCAGTGGGGGGATTGGAAACACCATATATTTT
CASSGGIGNTIYF
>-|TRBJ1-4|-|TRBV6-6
TGTGCCAGCAGTTACGGAGGTAGTAATGAAAAACTGTTTTTT
CASSYGGSNEKLFF
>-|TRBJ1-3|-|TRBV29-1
TGCAGCGTTGGGGGCCTGGCGGGACCGCGTGGAAACACCATATATTTT
CSVGGLAGPRGNTIYF
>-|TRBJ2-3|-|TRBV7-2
TGTGCCAGCAGCCCAAGCTATCGCGGGGGCGCCCCCAGTGCTGGGCAGTATTTT
CASSPSYRGGAPSAGQYF
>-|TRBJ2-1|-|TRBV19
TGTGCCAGTAGTGAACCTAATGAGCAGTTCTTC
CASSEPNEQFF
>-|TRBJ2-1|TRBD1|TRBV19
TGTGCCAGTAGGAAAATACAGGGGAGCTCCTACAATGAGCAGTTCTTC
CASRKIQGSSYNEQFF
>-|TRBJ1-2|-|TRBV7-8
TGTGCCAGCAGCCCTGGGGGGGGGAGCTCTAACTATGGCTACACCTTC
CASSPGGGSSNYGYTF